This T cell receptor (beta chain) was recovered during a study of cytomegalovirus exposure and HLA in healthy donors. Notes on the study in general: A later look showed TCR association rates differing by HLA locus, highest for DRB1 and lowest for HLA-C. Near-uniform donor sequencing depth was presumed by presence/absence analyses. Cytomegalovirus-associated TCR beta chains were listed, numbering some 150.

This CDR3 comprises 15 residues. The germline gives CDR1 SEHNR, CDR2 FQNEAQ (reference sequence). Trimming cost V 7 bases and J 9 bases, with 19 bases left between them. As concerns this clone: The antigen is unknown.

It was with 60 Vbeta and 13 Jbeta primers that the PCR ran. Produced via immunoSEQ multiplex PCR; TCRdb's table is partial and in-frame only. The sample lists under 150,000 clones, roughly 63% occurring once. The sample consisted of PBMCs. The chain has TRBV7-9 and TRBJ1-6, with D tentatively TRBD1 (6 bases). The receptor was isolated from a man younger than 45 in good health and CMV-seropositive. CDR3 amino acids: CASKGGNGHGSPLHF. CDR3 coding DNA: TGTGCCAGCAAAGGGGGTAATGGGCATGGTTCACCCCTCCACTTT.